The 4 T cell receptor beta chains reported below all come from one sample, sequenced in a study of vaccination effects on CD4 cells after COVID-19. These TCRs' antigens remain unknown. Some clones are missing from TCRdb's copy, which holds only in-frame ones; the method was immunoSEQ multiplex PCR. Of tens of thousands of clones listed, 70% to 80% are singletons. Sequencing was preceded by expansion of antigen-specific CD4+ T cells with viral peptide pools in the ViraFEST assay. Following a roughly 9-day culture, CD4+ T cells were purified. The healthy vaccine recipients, who had no prior SARS-CoV-2 infection, showed negative nucleocapsid antibodies. The material sequenced was CD4+ T cells from PBMCs cultured with HCoV-NL63 spike peptides, taken before COVID-19 vaccination. The origin of the receptors is a human donor who received a COVID-19 vaccine.

The chain joins TRBV24-1 to TRBJ1-4, with a tentative D call TRBD1 (5 bases). Germline CDR1 reads KGHDR; CDR2 reads SFDVKD. This CDR3 is built from 14 residues. The V end was cut by 4 bases, the J end by 7 bases, with 12 bases between. CDR3 sequence: CATSEGGWPEKLFF. CDR3 DNA sequence: TGTGCCACCAGTGAGGGGGGGTGGCCTGAAAAACTGTTTTTT.

CDR3 DNA: TGTGCCAGCAGCTTAGATTGGACTAGCGGGGTGTACAATGAGCAGTTCTTC. This gives the protein CASSLDWTSGVYNEQFF. The chain employs TRBV7-2 and TRBJ2-1; 12 nucleotides match TRBD2. Germline CDR1 is SGHTA and CDR2 is FQGNSA. CDR3 size: 17 residues. Trimming at V came to 1 base and at J to 4 bases, leaving 5 bases not matched to a gene.

V usage is TRBV5-1 and J usage is TRBJ2-6, with D maybe TRBD1 (6 bases). V lost 1 base and J 1 base, leaving 18 bases between the germline ends. This CDR3 contains 19 residues. Germline-derived CDR1 and CDR2 are SGHRS and YFSETQ. CDR3 amino acids: CASSLNREIKGSGANVLTF. CDR3 nucleotide sequence: TGCGCCAGCAGCTTGAACAGGGAAATAAAAGGGTCTGGGGCCAACGTCCTGACTTTC.

The chain joins TRBV18 to TRBJ2-2, with a weak D call TRBD1 (6 bases). Germline-derived CDR1 and CDR2 are KGHSH and LQKENI. Between the trimmed V and J ends, which lost 3 bases and 2 bases, there was a span of 16 bases. This CDR3 is 17 amino acids long. The CDR3 DNA sequence: TGTGCCAGCTCACCCATAGGGACAAACTTTAACACCGGGGAGCTGTTTTTT. It is translated as CASSPIGTNFNTGELFF.